These T cell receptor beta chains were read from a single sample in a study of blood T cell repertoires in COVID-19. TCRdb's copy holds only in-frame clones and misses some; the assay was immunoSEQ multiplex PCR. Counted here are over 150,000 clones, 70% to 90% occurring once; the ten biggest clones make up 7.5% to 10%. Sample: peripheral blood. These receptor sequences come from a woman aged 80 or older with COVID-19, enrolled during active disease. Each CDR3 is given without its conserved first and last residue. Fields, in order: V gene, clone size, J gene, CDR3 protein. Not every row has a clone size; where given, it reads once, few, many or a size class.

TRBV5-6,-,TRBJ1-6,ASSSLGGEPLH
TRBV14,-,TRBJ1-4,ASSQDSGFEEKLF
TRBV5-1,-,TRBJ1-1,ASSLDGQAF
TRBV7-3,once,TRBJ2-1,ASSFNPPGLAGGEQF
TRBV3-1/TRBV3-2,-,TRBJ2-3,ASSQRDSTDTQY
TRBV12-5,once,TRBJ1-2,ASGLGGGRGYT
TRBV19,few,TRBJ2-2,ASSRTSPLNTGELF
TRBV5-5,-,TRBJ1-1,ASSPTGLPNTEAF
TRBV19,-,TRBJ2-2,ASSTQNTGELF
TRBV7-3,-,TRBJ2-5,ASSFSRGSQETQY
TRBV6-1,-,TRBJ1-3,ASSETGYGDTIY
TRBV5-8,once,TRBJ1-5,ASSLDQSPGQPQH
TRBV2,-,TRBJ1-2,ASRGTGEVYGYT
TRBV3-1/TRBV3-2,-,TRBJ1-2,ASGRGGAGYGYT
TRBV5-1,-,TRBJ2-7,ASSRPGQGYEQY
TRBV3-1/TRBV3-2,-,TRBJ2-7,ASSQVTGFGEQY
TRBV4-1,-,TRBJ1-5,ASSQEGGGNQPQH
TRBV29-1,-,TRBJ2-3,SVSRGTGTTDTQY
TRBV7-7,-,TRBJ2-5,ASSYSGQQETQY
TRBV29-1,-,TRBJ2-1,SVGGTSGVREQF
TRBV6-6,few,TRBJ2-7,ASSLSLAVNYEQY
TRBV5-1,-,TRBJ2-7,ASSLGASEYEQY
TRBV6-5,-,TRBJ1-5,ASSNLNQPQH
TRBV28,-,TRBJ2-7,ASSLGGYEQY
TRBV5-8,-,TRBJ1-6,ASSFLIQSPLH
TRBV19,-,TRBJ1-2,ASSIQNYGYT
TRBV5-1,-,TRBJ2-7,ASSLVTFPPYEQY
TRBV5-1,-,TRBJ1-6,ASSLGFGSSYNSPLH
TRBV5-1,-,TRBJ2-3,ASSLWGQDTDTQY
TRBV5-1,once,TRBJ1-2,ASSPGGRNNYGYT
TRBV4-1,-,TRBJ2-2,ASSQEGQYPTGELF
TRBV10-3,-,TRBJ1-2,AISEEGRPNYGYT
TRBV6-5,-,TRBJ2-1,ASWGTGANNEQF
TRBV5-1,-,TRBJ2-2,ASSVHSNTGELF
TRBV9,-,TRBJ2-7,ASSVVGARFSIYEQY
TRBV19,-,TRBJ1-6,ATRRREDSPLH
TRBV5-1,-,TRBJ2-3,ASSLTSTDTQY
TRBV19,-,TRBJ2-3,ASSTGTQGVDTQY
TRBV5-1,few,TRBJ1-5,ASSSLKMPQH
TRBV10-2,-,TRBJ1-2,ASSALTGQPTFLS